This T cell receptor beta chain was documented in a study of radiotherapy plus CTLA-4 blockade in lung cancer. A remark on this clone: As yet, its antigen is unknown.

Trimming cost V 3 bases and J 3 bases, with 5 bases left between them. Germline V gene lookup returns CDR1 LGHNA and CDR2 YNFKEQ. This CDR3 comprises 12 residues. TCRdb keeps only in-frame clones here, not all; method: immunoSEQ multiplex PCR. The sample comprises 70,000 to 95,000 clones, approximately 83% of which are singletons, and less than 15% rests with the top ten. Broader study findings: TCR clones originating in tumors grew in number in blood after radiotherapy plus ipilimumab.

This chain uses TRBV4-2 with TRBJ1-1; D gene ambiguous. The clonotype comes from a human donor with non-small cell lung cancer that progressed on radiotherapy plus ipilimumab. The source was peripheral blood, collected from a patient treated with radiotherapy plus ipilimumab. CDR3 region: CASSQIHTEAFF. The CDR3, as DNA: TGTGCCAGCAGCCAGATACACACTGAAGCTTTCTTT.